Below are 25 T cell receptor beta chains sequenced from a single sample in a study of T cells after yellow fever vaccination. TCRdb ran MiXCR on the 5' RACE reads and lists one entry per CDR3 protein. Among 300,000 or so distinct CDR3 sequences listed, 13% were seen once. The sample here was CD4+ T cells sorted from PBMCs, taken 45 days after the yellow fever booster vaccination. The source is a man younger than 40 who received the YFV17D yellow fever vaccine.

The V call is TRBV7-3, the J call TRBJ2-5; a weak D match, TRBD1 (6 bases). The CDR3 length is 14 residues. Trimming pared 3 bases from V and 6 bases from J, leaving 14 bases between. The germline gives CDR1 SGHTA, CDR2 FQGTGA. The CDR3 DNA reads as TGTGCCAGCAGCTTCTCAGGACAGTTCCAGACCCAGTACTTC. This translates into CASSFSGQFQTQYF.

Many counts were recorded for this clonotype. This chain connects TRBV5-1 to TRBJ2-7; D unclear. The CDR3 covers 15 residues. Germline V lookup: CDR1 SGHRS, CDR2 YFSETQ. V was cut by 4 bases and J by 0 bases, with 14 bases left in between. The CDR3 is CASSPSPGSSYEQYF. CDR3 in DNA: TGCGCCAGCAGCCCTTCTCCAGGTAGCTCCTACGAGCAGTACTTC.

This clonotype has just a few counts. V and J are TRBV27 and TRBJ2-7, with D perhaps TRBD2 (5 bases). The CDR3 is 16 amino acids. The V gene's germline CDR1 is MNHEY and CDR2 SMNVEV (reference sequence). V was clipped by 5 bases and J by 0 bases, with 17 bases between them. The CDR3 region has the DNA TGTGCCAGCAGTCCCCTAGGCGAGCGGCCCTCCTACGAGCAGTACTTC. Amino acid sequence: CASSPLGERPSYEQYF.

The V call is TRBV7-9, the J call TRBJ2-2; 7 nucleotides agree with TRBD2. Germline CDR1 and CDR2: SEHNR and FQNEAQ (reference sequence). This CDR3 spans 17 amino acids. With 3 bases clipped from V and 6 bases from J, the junction kept 13 bases outside the gene matches. DNA for the CDR3: TGTGCCAGCAGCTTTAGGGCTAGCGGCAGAGGGGCCGGGGAGCTGTTTTTT. It is translated as CASSFRASGRGAGELFF.

The chain carries TRBV7-2 and TRBJ2-7; 9 bases line up with TRBD1. J lost 7 bases, V lost 7 bases, and 11 bases had no gene match. From germline, CDR1 is SGHTA and CDR2 FQGNSA. The CDR3 covers 14 residues. The CDR3 is CASILTGGYGEQYF. Here the CDR3 DNA reads TGTGCCAGCATCCTGACAGGGGGTTATGGGGAGCAGTACTTC.

This rearrangement joins TRBV6-1 to TRBJ2-3, with D hard to call. This CDR3 is built from 13 residues. V lost 8 bases to trimming and J lost 1 base, with 10 bases between them. Per germline, CDR1 MNHNS and CDR2 SASEGT. Here the CDR3 reads CASSVRRTDTQYF. CDR3 sequence (DNA): TGTGCCAGCTCCGTGCGCCGCACAGATACGCAGTATTTT.

This clonotype showed up just a few times. The chain links TRBV3-1 to TRBJ1-4, with unresolved D. The CDR3 runs 14 residues. Germline CDR1 and CDR2: LGHDT and YNNKEL (reference sequence). Trimming pared 0 bases from V and 0 bases from J, leaving 2 bases between. Here the CDR3 reads CASSQETTNEKLFF. In DNA, the CDR3 is TGTGCCAGCAGCCAAGAGACAACTAATGAAAAACTGTTTTTT.

This sequence joins TRBV7-2 and TRBJ2-7; 12 bases are shared with TRBD2. This CDR3 region has 15 residues. Unmatched junction bases numbered 8, after V lost 5 bases and J lost 6 bases. Per the germline V gene, CDR1 is SGHTA and CDR2 is FQGNSA. The CDR3 DNA reads as TGTGCCAGCAGCACCCTGACTAGCGGGAGTGGCGAGCAGTACTTC. Residues: CASSTLTSGSGEQYF.

V is TRBV28 and J is TRBJ2-1, with 9 bases lining up with TRBD2. This CDR3 spans 17 amino acids. The V gene end was trimmed by 8 bases and the J gene end by 0 bases; junction bases not matched to a gene: 11. Germline V gives CDR1 MDHEN, CDR2 SYDVKM. DNA for the CDR3: TGTGCCAGCGGCTTCGGGCCTAGCGGGATCTCCTACAATGAGCAGTTCTTC. Protein: CASGFGPSGISYNEQFF.

The genes are TRBV7-8 and TRBJ2-7; D is unresolved. The V end was cut by 5 bases, the J end by 8 bases, with 13 bases between. Germline V gene lookup returns CDR1 SGHVS and CDR2 FQNEAQ. The CDR3 is made up of 12 amino acids. This CDR3 reads CASSLNGRQQYF. The CDR3 nucleotides are TGTGCCAGCAGCCTCAATGGACGTCAGCAGTACTTC. The whole variable domain, remainder taken from reference TRBV7-8 and TRBJ2-7, is GAGVSQSPRYKVAKRGQDVALRCDPISGHVSLFWYQQALGQGPEFLTYFQNEAQLDKSGLPSDRFFAERPEGSVSTLKIQRTQQEDSAVYLCASSLNGRQQYFGPGTRLTVT.

This sequence joins TRBV12-3 or TRBV12-4 and TRBJ2-4; 7 bases map to TRBD2. V trimming: 6 bases; J trimming: 4 bases; junction bases outside the gene matches: 3. The length of the CDR3 is 13 residues. This CDR3 reads CASSGLGKNIQYF. The CDR3 coding sequence is TGTGCCAGCAGCGGACTAGGGAAAAACATTCAGTACTTC.

V usage is TRBV29-1 and J usage is TRBJ2-1; weak D call: TRBD2 (5 bases). CDR3 length: 18 residues. The germline V and J ends were trimmed by 4 bases and 2 bases, with 24 bases remaining between them. The germline CDR1 and CDR2 sequences are SQVTM and ANQGSEA. The CDR3: CSVVANSGGSSPYNEQFF. CDR3 nucleotides: TGCAGCGTTGTAGCGAACAGTGGTGGAAGCTCCCCCTACAATGAGCAGTTCTTC.

In DNA form, the CDR3 reads TGTGCCAGCAGCTTAGCAATGGGACTAGACACCGGGGAGCTGTTTTTT. Its translation is CASSLAMGLDTGELFF. J is TRBJ2-2 and V is TRBV7-9, with TRBD2 matching over 8 bases. The CDR3 is 16 amino acids. The V and J ends lost 0 bases and 3 bases, in that order; junction bases with no gene match: 3. From germline, CDR1 is SEHNR and CDR2 FQNEAQ (reference sequence).

The gene calls are TRBV6-2 or TRBV6-3 and TRBJ2-1, with 7 bases fitting TRBD1. This CDR3 is 14 amino acids long. The V and J ends lost 6 bases and 1 base, in that order; junction bases with no gene match: 3. Germline V gene data show CDR1 as MNHEY and CDR2 as SVGEGT. As DNA, the CDR3 is TGTGCCAGCAGCGACAGGGTTTCCTACAATGAGCAGTTCTTC. This encodes CASSDRVSYNEQFF.

Only a few counts were recorded for this clonotype. The genes are TRBV7-8 and TRBJ2-3, with D tentatively TRBD1 (6 bases). Trimming took 5 bases from V and 4 from J, leaving 13 bases between them. The length of the CDR3 is 14 residues. Germline V lookup: CDR1 SGHVS, CDR2 FQNEAQ. CDR3 in DNA: TGTGCCAGCAGCACCAGACAGGTAGCAGATACGCAGTATTTT. Translating it yields CASSTRQVADTQYF. The entire variable domain, with the rest obtained from reference TRBV7-8 and TRBJ2-3, is as follows: GAGVSQSPRYKVAKRGQDVALRCDPISGHVSLFWYQQALGQGPEFLTYFQNEAQLDKSGLPSDRFFAERPEGSVSTLKIQRTQQEDSAVYLCASSTRQVADTQYFGPGTRLTVL.

This clonotype has only a few counts. The chain recombines TRBV11-2 with TRBJ2-7; 7 bases fit TRBD2. Per the germline V gene, CDR1 is SGHAT and CDR2 is FQNNGV. The CDR3 is made up of 16 amino acids. The V gene end was trimmed by 4 bases and the J gene end by 0 bases; junction bases not matched to a gene: 9. For the CDR3, the DNA is TGTGCCAGCAGCTATTTACGAGCGGGGCTCTCCTACGAGCAGTACTTC. Translated, it gives CASSYLRAGLSYEQYF.

This clonotype was observed a few times. The V and J genes are TRBV20-1 and TRBJ2-3; 11 bases fit TRBD1. This CDR3 is 15 amino acids long. V dropped 0 bases and J dropped 2; count of bases not matched to a gene: 1. Germline V gene data show CDR1 as DFQATT and CDR2 as SNEGSKA (reference sequence). The CDR3 region has the DNA TGCAGTGCTAGAGAGGGACAGGGGGACACAGATACGCAGTATTTT. Protein: CSAREGQGDTDTQYF.

This clonotype was found a few times. The genes are TRBV20-1 and TRBJ2-2; 9 bases match TRBD2. The CDR3 sequence is 15 residues long. With 0 bases clipped from V and 7 bases from J, the junction kept 6 bases outside the gene matches. From germline, CDR1 is DFQATT and CDR2 SNEGSKA (reference sequence). CDR3 amino acids: CSARESSGTGGELFF. The CDR3 bases are TGCAGTGCTAGAGAGTCTAGCGGGACGGGCGGGGAGCTGTTTTTT.

This chain uses TRBV3-1 with TRBJ2-3; 7 bases agree with TRBD2. The CDR3 covers 15 residues. Germline CDR1 is LGHDT and CDR2 is YNNKEL (reference sequence). The junction had 2 bases not matched to a gene; V was cut back by 1 base and J by 1 base. This chain's CDR3 is CASSQAGGRTDTQYF. The CDR3 DNA is TGTGCCAGCAGCCAAGCGGGAGGCCGCACAGATACGCAGTATTTT.

The chain recombines TRBV20-1 with TRBJ2-2; 7 nucleotides agree with TRBD2. The CDR3 runs 15 residues. V gave up 4 bases and J gave up 6 bases; unmatched junction bases: 11. Looked up from germline, CDR1 is DFQATT and CDR2 is SNEGSKA (reference sequence). The CDR3 here is CSANLRLASAGELFF. Written as DNA, the CDR3 is TGCAGTGCTAATCTGAGACTAGCATCCGCCGGGGAGCTGTTTTTT.

The chain carries TRBV12-3 or TRBV12-4 and TRBJ1-1, with TRBD1 identical over 10 bases. The V segment lost 3 bases and the J segment 8 bases; nucleotides outside the gene matches: 6. The CDR3 is 14 amino acids. The CDR3 DNA sequence: TGTGCCAGCAGTTTGGGACAGGGGCGTTCGGAAGCTTTCTTT. It yields the protein CASSLGQGRSEAFF.

This clonotype came up a few times. This chain links TRBV10-3 with TRBJ2-1; no clear D. Germline loops: CDR1 ENHRY, CDR2 SYGVKD. This CDR3 has 15 amino acids. Trimming took off 3 bases at V and 4 bases at J, with 13 bases between the two ends. CDR3 sequence: CAISEWPPQYNEQFF. CDR3 sequence (DNA): TGTGCCATCAGTGAATGGCCGCCGCAGTACAATGAGCAGTTCTTC.

The chain carries TRBV7-2 and TRBJ2-1; the D gene is possibly TRBD1 (5 bases). Trimming stripped 3 bases from V and 9 bases from J, with 15 bases between. CDR1 SGHTA and CDR2 FQGNSA come from the germline V gene. The CDR3 runs 14 residues. CDR3 DNA sequence: TGTGCCAGCAGCTTGGGGATACAGGTCAGTGAGCAGTTCTTC. It is translated as CASSLGIQVSEQFF.

This clonotype was recorded many times. The chain has TRBV5-1 and TRBJ2-7; a weak D match, TRBD1 (7 bases). With 0 bases removed from V and 6 bases from J, the gap between germline ends came to 10 bases. Germline CDR1 and CDR2: SGHRS and YFSETQ. The CDR3 is made up of 13 amino acids. CDR3: CASSLGQGGEQYF. DNA for the CDR3: TGCGCCAGCAGCTTGGGACAGGGAGGCGAGCAGTACTTC.

This clonotype was seen many times. V is TRBV11-1 and J is TRBJ2-5; 7 nucleotides align to TRBD1. Germline-derived CDR1 and CDR2 are SGHAT and FQDESV (reference sequence). The CDR3 sequence is 14 residues long. V was clipped by 0 bases and J by 5 bases; unmatched bases: 3. The CDR3 is CASSLATGWETQYF. Here the CDR3 DNA reads TGTGCCAGCAGCTTAGCGACAGGGTGGGAGACCCAGTACTTC.